The source of this T cell receptor (beta chain) is a study of T cell responses to AZD1222 COVID-19 vaccine. Sequencing was performed with immunoSEQ multiplex PCR; in TCRdb, only in-frame clones are kept and a portion is missing. Here the sample spans about 160,000 clones, roughly nine tenths being singletons. V lost 11 bases to trimming and J lost 4 bases, with 11 bases between them. This CDR3 spans 11 amino acids. With regard to this clone: No antigen is known for it.

Study-wide results and limits: A rise in Spike-specific TCR breadth and depth followed two AZD1222 doses.

This chain joins TRBV12-3 or TRBV12-4 and TRBJ1-2; possibly TRBD1 for D (5 bases). Here the sequenced sample was peripheral blood, taken on day 0 of MenACWY control vaccination. The receptor was derived from an adult in good health. The CDR3 region has the DNA TGTGCCCTATCCGGGGGCTATGGCTACACCTTC. Protein: CALSGGYGYTF.